The 2 T cell receptor beta chains in this list originate from one sample, sequenced in a study of CD8 T cells in ankylosing spondylitis. TCRdb re-derived calls from the 5' RACE reads in MiXCR, one entry per CDR3 protein. The sample contains approximately 130,000 distinct CDR3 sequences, over 7% of which appear only once. The sample comprised blood, either unsorted or a sorted T cell fraction (not recorded which). Every receptor here comes from a male donor with ankylosing spondylitis or in good health (not recorded which).

In this sample, this clonotype turned up many times. V usage is TRBV7-3 and J usage is TRBJ2-1; D assignment may be TRBD1 or TRBD2 (5 bases each). Germline V gene data show CDR1 as SGHTA and CDR2 as FQGTGA. Trimming shortened V by 5 bases and J by 3 bases, and 14 bases separated the two germline ends. The CDR3 is made up of 15 amino acids. The CDR3 region is CASSVTWDHYNEQFF. CDR3 sequence (DNA): TGTGCCAGCAGCGTCACCTGGGACCACTACAATGAGCAGTTCTTC.

Of note for this clonotype: Just one base apart from a much larger clone, this may be a read error. The chain employs TRBV7-2 and TRBJ2-7; D might be TRBD2 (5 bases). Germline V lookup: CDR1 SGHTA, CDR2 FQGNSA. CDR3 length equals 14 residues. CDR3 nucleotides: TGTGCCAGCAGGAGGGAAGGATCCTCCCACGAGCAGTACTTC. Amino acids: CASRREGSSHEQYF.